This TCR beta chain appears in the sequencing data of a study of beta chain features in type 1 diabetes. The wider study: All samples together contributed 85 million to 120 million sorted cells for examination. Study-level points and caveats: No resolution was reached here on whether HLA type influences TCRB rearrangement. Shorter TCRB CDR3s, moderately but significantly so, marked every one of the four CD4+ subsets in Type 1 diabetes patients. Sampled from patients, naive, central memory and Treg TCRB repertoires appeared more similar than those sampled from healthy donors.

The authors reverse transcribed all of the isolated RNA, so sequencing captured expressed TCRB transcripts. The table came from immunoSEQ multiplex PCR; TCRdb's copy has only in-frame clones and leaves some out. This table holds over 40,000 clones, 66% found once. V was trimmed by 1 base and J by 2 bases, leaving 14 bases between them. Germline V gives CDR1 MDHEN, CDR2 SYDVKM. This CDR3 has 16 amino acids. In the case of this clone: What it binds is not known.

This chain links TRBV28 with TRBJ2-5; a weak D match, TRBD1 (6 bases). The TCR comes from a woman in her late teens or twenties with type 1 diabetes. The sequenced sample was Tregs from blood. The CDR3 sequence: CASSLFLGHRQETQYF. CDR3 DNA sequence: TGTGCCAGCAGTTTATTCTTGGGACACAGACAAGAGACCCAGTACTTC.